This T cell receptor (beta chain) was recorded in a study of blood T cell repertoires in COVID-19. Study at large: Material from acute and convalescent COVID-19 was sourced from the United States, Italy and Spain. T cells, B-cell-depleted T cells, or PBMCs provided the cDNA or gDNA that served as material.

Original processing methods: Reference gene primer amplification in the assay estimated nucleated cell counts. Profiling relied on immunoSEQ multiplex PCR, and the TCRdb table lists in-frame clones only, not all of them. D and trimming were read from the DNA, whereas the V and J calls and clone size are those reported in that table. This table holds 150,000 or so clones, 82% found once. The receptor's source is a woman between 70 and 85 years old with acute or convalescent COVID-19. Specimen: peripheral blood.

This chain's CDR3 is CSVPPAGTGTAGYTF. In DNA form, the CDR3 reads TGCAGCGTCCCTCCAGCCGGGACAGGGACTGCTGGCTACACCTTC. The chain recombines TRBV29-1 with TRBJ1-2, with TRBD1 matching over 9 bases. Germline CDR1 and CDR2: SQVTM and ANQGSEA. The CDR3 spans 15 residues. V lost 6 bases and J lost 7; bases outside the gene matches: 15.